This is a list of T cell receptor beta chains from one sample in a study of beta chain features in type 1 diabetes. TCRdb's table, derived via immunoSEQ multiplex PCR, lists solely in-frame clones and lacks some. In the table there are 300,000 or so clones, approximately 8% of which are singletons. Sequencing input: central memory CD4+ T cells from blood. Source of these receptors: a woman under 30 in good health. The CDR3 runs from the conserved cysteine through the conserved F or W. A D gene is named only where the DNA matches it firmly. Not all rows give a size; the values are once, few, many and, for expanded clones, a class.

NA | NA | TRBJ1-5 | TRBV4-3 | CASSQESRGGQPQHF | TGCGCCAGCAGCCAAGAATCCCGGGGAGGACAGCCCCAGCATTTT
TRBD1 | few | TRBJ1-3 | TRBV5-1 | CASSLGTGAGNTIYF | TGCGCCAGCAGCTTGGGGACAGGTGCTGGAAACACCATATATTTT
TRBD1 | few | TRBJ1-1 | TRBV7-2 | CASSLGQGRTEAFF | TGTGCCAGCAGCTTAGGACAGGGGCGAACTGAAGCTTTCTTT
NA | few | TRBJ2-6 | TRBV7-6 | CASSPRVGSGANVLTF | TGTGCCAGCAGCCCACGAGTCGGCTCTGGGGCCAACGTCCTGACTTTC
NA | few | TRBJ2-3 | TRBV20-1 | CSATTDTQYF | TGCAGTGCAACCACAGATACGCAGTATTTT
NA | few | TRBJ2-7 | TRBV5-4 | CASSFESSYEQYF | TGTGCCAGCAGCTTTGAGAGTTCCTACGAGCAGTACTTC
NA | few | TRBJ2-1 | TRBV27 | CASSLSGGATYNEQFF | TGTGCCAGCAGTTTATCCGGCGGGGCCACCTACAATGAGCAGTTCTTC
NA | NA | TRBJ2-1 | TRBV7-9 | CASSQDGRGDEQFF | TGCGCCAGCAGCCAAGATGGGCGGGGCGATGAGCAGTTCTTC
NA | few | TRBJ2-7 | TRBV7-9 | CASSRYTSPYSYEQYF | TGTGCCAGCAGCCGCTACACTAGCCCATACTCCTACGAGCAGTACTTC
NA | many | TRBJ1-4 | TRBV6-6 | CASVPRSNEKLFF | TGTGCCAGCGTCCCTCGTTCTAATGAAAAACTGTTTTTT
NA | NA | TRBJ2-7 | TRBV15 | CATSRDDFRHEQYF | TGTGCCACCAGCAGAGACGACTTCAGGCATGAGCAGTACTTC
NA | NA | TRBJ2-7 | TRBV27 | CASSPTGAQKAYEQYF | TGTGCCAGCAGTCCCACAGGAGCCCAAAAGGCTTACGAGCAGTACTTC
TRBD1 | few | TRBJ2-1 | TRBV7-8 | CASSTRTGLSYNEQFF | TGTGCCAGCAGCACCCGGACAGGGCTCTCCTACAATGAGCAGTTCTTC
NA | NA | TRBJ1-3 | TRBV19 | CASSSFGNTIYF | TGTGCCAGTAGTTCCTTCGGAAACACCATATATTTT
TRBD1 | few | TRBJ1-5 | TRBV4-2 | CASSQAGQGLNQPQHF | TGTGCCAGCAGCCAAGCGGGACAGGGACTAAATCAGCCCCAGCATTTT
NA | NA | TRBJ2-5 | TRBV4-3 | CASSQGGGIQETQYF | TGCGCCAGCAGCCAAGGTGGGGGGATCCAAGAGACCCAGTACTTC
NA | few | TRBJ2-7 | TRBV28 | CASSPPGQGIYEQYF | TGTGCCAGCAGCCCTCCGGGGCAGGGCATCTACGAGCAGTACTTC
NA | NA | TRBJ2-5 | TRBV4-1 | CASSLRGSDVETQYF | TGCGCCAGCAGTCTACGAGGCTCGGACGTTGAGACCCAGTACTTC
NA | many | TRBJ2-6 | TRBV21-1 | CASVIFSGANVLTF | TGTGCCAGCGTCATTTTCTCTGGGGCCAACGTCCTGACTTTC
NA | NA | TRBJ2-1 | TRBV7-3 | CASSLRGASSGYNEQFF | TGTGCCAGCAGCCTCCGAGGAGCCAGCTCAGGCTACAATGAGCAGTTCTTC
NA | many | TRBJ1-4 | TRBV6-1 | CASGDIREKLFF | TGTGCCAGCGGGGACATCAGGGAAAAACTGTTTTTT
NA | NA | TRBJ2-7 | TRBV18 | CASSRPGNSYEQYF | TGTGCCAGCTCTCGTCCCGGGAACTCCTACGAGCAGTACTTC
NA | few | TRBJ2-6 | TRBV7-8 | CASSLGWAGVGANVLTF | TGTGCCAGCAGCTTAGGTTGGGCAGGGGTCGGGGCCAACGTCCTGACTTTC
TRBD1 | few | TRBJ1-1 | TRBV6-5 | CASRPDRGLFTEAFF | TGTGCCAGCAGGCCCGACAGGGGACTATTCACTGAAGCTTTCTTT
TRBD2 | NA | TRBJ2-1 | TRBV4-3 | CASSPGVGGGEYNEQFF | TGCGCCAGCAGCCCGGGAGTGGGCGGGGGGGAATACAATGAGCAGTTCTTC
NA | NA | TRBJ2-7 | TRBV5-1 | CASSLAFGQISYEQYF | TGCGCCAGCAGCTTGGCGTTTGGACAGATCTCCTACGAGCAGTACTTC
NA | many | TRBJ2-1 | TRBV11-2 | CASSLDLGEQFF | TGTGCCAGCAGCTTAGATCTCGGTGAGCAGTTCTTC
TRBD2 | NA | TRBJ2-7 | TRBV25-1 | CASSPNPRTSGAYEQYF | TGTGCCAGCAGTCCTAACCCACGGACTAGCGGGGCCTACGAGCAGTACTTC
TRBD2 | few | TRBJ2-7 | TRBV28 | CASSFPGLAGHEQYF | TGTGCCAGCAGTTTCCCAGGACTAGCGGGACACGAGCAGTACTTC
TRBD1 | many | TRBJ1-3 | TRBV9 | CASSPSTGHFSGNTIYF | TGTGCCAGCAGCCCATCGACAGGGCACTTCTCTGGAAACACCATATATTTT
NA | few | TRBJ2-3 | TRBV6-1 | CASSAQGFIADTQYF | TGTGCCAGCAGTGCCCAGGGTTTTATCGCAGATACGCAGTATTTT
NA | few | TRBJ2-3 | TRBV7-2 | CASSLEYPVDTQYF | TGTGCCAGCAGCTTAGAGTACCCTGTAGATACGCAGTATTTT
NA | many | TRBJ1-5 | TRBV7-2 | CASSLDSNQPQHF | TGTGCCAGCAGCTTAGATAGCAATCAGCCCCAGCATTTT
NA | many | TRBJ2-3 | TRBV7-9 | CASSFPGVITDTQYF | TGTGCCAGCAGCTTCCCCGGGGTCATCACAGATACGCAGTATTTT
NA | few | TRBJ2-2 | TRBV7-9 | CASSFISNSYTGELFF | TGTGCCAGCAGCTTTATCTCGAACAGTTACACCGGGGAGCTGTTTTTT
NA | few | TRBJ1-5 | TRBV10-2 | CASSETGSNSNQPQHF | TGCGCCAGCAGTGAGACGGGGTCAAATAGCAATCAGCCCCAGCATTTT
NA | NA | TRBJ2-1 | TRBV7-2 | CASSFGGRHNEQFF | TGTGCCAGCAGCTTCGGGGGTAGGCACAATGAGCAGTTCTTC
NA | few | TRBJ2-1 | TRBV2 | CASTLTSYNEQFF | TGTGCCAGCACGCTGACCTCCTACAATGAGCAGTTCTTC
TRBD2 | NA | TRBJ2-3 | TRBV9 | CASSVVGGPVSTDTQYF | TGTGCCAGCAGCGTAGTGGGAGGGCCAGTGAGCACAGATACGCAGTATTTT
NA | NA | TRBJ2-7 | TRBV9 | CASSVAARGYEQYF | TGTGCCAGCAGCGTAGCAGCGAGGGGGTACGAGCAGTACTTC
NA | NA | TRBJ2-7 | TRBV19 | CASSIAGKQYF | TGTGCCAGTAGTATAGCAGGGAAGCAGTACTTC
NA | many | TRBJ2-1 | TRBV5-4 | CASSLAYQLVGHNEQFF | TGTGCCAGCAGCTTGGCGTACCAACTAGTTGGGCACAATGAGCAGTTCTTC
NA | NA | TRBJ1-5 | TRBV18 | CASSREEAQPQHF | TGTGCCAGCTCCCGGGAAGAAGCTCAGCCCCAGCATTTT
TRBD1 | NA | TRBJ2-1 | TRBV5-6 | CASSFRGLGYNEQFF | TGTGCCAGCAGCTTCAGGGGGCTGGGCTACAATGAGCAGTTCTTC
TRBD1 | NA | TRBJ1-2 | TRBV4-2 | CASSQDRGTGGAEGYTF | TGTGCCAGCAGCCAAGATAGGGGGACAGGGGGCGCCGAGGGCTACACCTTC
TRBD2 | few | TRBJ2-2 | TRBV7-2 | CASSLELAGGTGELFF | TGTGCCAGCAGCTTGGAACTAGCGGGAGGGACCGGGGAGCTGTTTTTT
TRBD2 | NA | TRBJ2-6 | TRBV9 | CASSVAAASGRFPVLTF | TGTGCCAGCAGCGTAGCGGCCGCTAGCGGGAGATTCCCCGTCCTGACTTTC
NA | few | TRBJ2-7 | TRBV6-6 | CASSYSHSYEQYF | TGTGCCAGCAGTTACAGCCACTCCTACGAGCAGTACTTC
NA | many | TRBJ2-3 | TRBV10-3 | CATEDNTDTQYF | TGTGCCACCGAAGATAACACAGATACGCAGTATTTT